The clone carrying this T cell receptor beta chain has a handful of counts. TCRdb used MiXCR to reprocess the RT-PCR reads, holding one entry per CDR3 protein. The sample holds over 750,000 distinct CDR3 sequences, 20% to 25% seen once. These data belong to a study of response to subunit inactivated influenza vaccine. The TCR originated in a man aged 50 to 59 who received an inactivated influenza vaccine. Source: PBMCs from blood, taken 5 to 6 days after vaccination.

The CDR3 DNA sequence: TGTGCCAGCAGCCCTGGGACAGGGGGAGGTGAAAAACTGTTTTTT. Translation: CASSPGTGGGEKLFF. The rearrangement uses TRBV12-3 or TRBV12-4 and TRBJ1-4; 11 bases map to TRBD1. The ends lost 6 bases at V and 7 bases at J; junction bases unmatched: 7. This CDR3 has 15 residues.